What follows are 28 T cell receptor beta chains derived from one specimen sequenced in a study of CD8 T cells in Susac syndrome. RNA in amounts of roughly 0.5 to 1 ug was reverse transcribed with random hexamers. One entry per CDR3 protein results from TCRdb running MiXCR on the immunoSEQ multiplex PCR reads. The sample has approximately 160,000 distinct CDR3 sequences; about 94% are singletons. The sequencing input was CD4+ T cells from PBMCs. These receptors all come from a human donor with multiple sclerosis.

This rearrangement joins TRBV5-1 to TRBJ2-7; maybe TRBD2 (5 bases). The ends were cut back, 7 bases at V and 0 bases at J, with 11 bases in the middle. The germline gives CDR1 SGHRS, CDR2 YFSETQ. The length of the CDR3 is 13 residues. This CDR3 is CASGRESSYEQYF. The CDR3 DNA follows: TGCGCCAGCGGAAGGGAGAGCTCCTACGAGCAGTACTTC.

The chain couples TRBV3-1 to TRBJ2-5; D is unresolved. This CDR3 region has 15 residues. Germline V CDR1 and CDR2: LGHDT, YNNKEL (reference sequence). With 4 bases removed from V and 5 bases from J, the gap between germline ends came to 17 bases. The CDR3 sequence is CASSPGSGVGETQYF. The CDR3 DNA is TGTGCCAGCAGCCCCGGTTCTGGGGTCGGGGAGACCCAGTACTTC.

The rearrangement joins TRBV12-3 or TRBV12-4 to TRBJ1-1; no clear D gene. The V end was cut by 3 bases, the J end by 3 bases, with 8 bases between. The CDR3 extends over 13 amino acids. The CDR3 nucleotides are TGTGCCAGCAGTTTTATGGTGGACACTGAAGCTTTCTTT. Translated: CASSFMVDTEAFF.

This sequence joins TRBV6-5 and TRBJ2-7; TRBD2 aligns across 10 bases. The CDR3 covers 16 residues. In germline, CDR1 is MNHEY, CDR2 SVGAGI. J lost 7 bases, V lost 2 bases, and 11 bases had no gene match. The CDR3 here is CASSYKPAGGPGEQYF. The CDR3 DNA reads TGTGCCAGCAGTTACAAGCCAGCGGGAGGGCCGGGGGAGCAGTACTTC.

This sequence joins TRBV29-1 and TRBJ1-5; perhaps TRBD1 as D (5 bases). CDR3 length: 12 residues. Trimming pared 7 bases from V and 4 bases from J, leaving 11 bases between. Germline assignment: CDR1 SQVTM and CDR2 ANQGSEA. The CDR3 protein is CSAWDGNQPQHF. CDR3 sequence (DNA): TGCAGCGCCTGGGACGGGAATCAGCCCCAGCATTTT.

This chain's CDR3 is CASSPLFAMPPLHF. The CDR3 DNA sequence: TGTGCCAGTAGTCCTCTATTTGCGATGCCACCCCTCCACTTT. The rearrangement links TRBV19 to TRBJ1-6; D unresolved. The CDR3 has 14 residues. Germline V gene lookup returns CDR1 LNHDA and CDR2 SQIVND (reference sequence). V gave up 5 bases and J gave up 11 bases, with 16 bases separating them.

The chain recombines TRBV10-1 with TRBJ2-3, with 9 bases that match TRBD1. This CDR3 has 14 amino acids. V shed 5 bases and J 6 bases; nucleotides not matched to a gene: 6. CDR1 WNHNN and CDR2 SYGVQD come from the germline V gene (reference sequence). The CDR3 sequence: CASSPGQGSDTQYF. The CDR3 nucleotides read TGCGCCAGCAGTCCGGGACAGGGATCGGATACGCAGTATTTT.

The chain couples TRBV7-2 to TRBJ2-5, with D possibly being TRBD2 (6 bases). V was shortened by 2 bases and J by 5 bases, with 12 bases between the two germline ends. The germline V gene has CDR1 SGHTA and CDR2 FQGNSA. This CDR3 is 14 amino acids long. As DNA, the CDR3 is TGTGCCAGCAGCTTAAATGGAGGGATGGAGACCCAGTACTTC. This gives the protein CASSLNGGMETQYF. Looking up the rest from reference TRBV7-2 and TRBJ2-5 gives the full variable domain: GAGVSQSPSNKVTEKGKDVELRCDPISGHTALYWYRQSLGQGLEFLIYFQGNSAPDKSGLPSDRFSAERTGGSVSTLTIQRTQQEDSAVYLCASSLNGGMETQYFGPGTRLLVL.

The J gene is TRBJ2-2, the V gene TRBV6-2 or TRBV6-3; D remains unclear. Trimming stripped 1 base from V and 4 bases from J, with 10 bases between. CDR1 and CDR2 (germline): MNHEY, SVGEGT. The CDR3 consists of 15 residues. CDR3 coding DNA: TGTGCCAGCAGTTACTTCGGTGGGCGCACCGGGGAGCTGTTTTTT. It translates to CASSYFGGRTGELFF.

The rearrangement uses TRBV7-9 and TRBJ2-5, with D perhaps TRBD1 (7 bases). V was trimmed by 5 bases and J by 4 bases, leaving 23 bases between them. This CDR3 is built from 17 residues. Germline V CDR1 and CDR2: SEHNR, FQNEAQ (reference sequence). Here the CDR3 reads CASSPGGGLAGAETQYF. In nucleotides, the CDR3 is TGTGCCAGCAGCCCAGGAGGGGGCTTAGCAGGGGCAGAGACCCAGTACTTC. The full variable domain, its missing parts supplied by reference TRBV7-9 and TRBJ2-5, is DTGVSQNPRHKITKRGQNVTFRCDPISEHNRLYWYRQTLGQGPEFLTYFQNEAQLEKSRLLSDRFSAERPKGSFSTLEIQRTEQGDSAMYLCASSPGGGLAGAETQYFGPGTRLLVL.

The chain joins TRBV4-2 to TRBJ2-1; no definite D call. Looked up from germline, CDR1 is LGHNA and CDR2 is YNFKEQ. The CDR3 runs 16 residues. Trimming pared 1 base from V and 2 bases from J, leaving 12 bases between. CDR3 sequence: CASSQGLQLPYNEQFF. The CDR3 DNA reads TGTGCCAGCAGCCAAGGTCTCCAGCTCCCCTACAATGAGCAGTTCTTC.

The chain links TRBV11-2 to TRBJ2-6; 7 bases are a match to TRBD1. The CDR3 contains 16 residues. Per germline, CDR1 SGHAT and CDR2 FQNNGV. V lost 1 base, J lost 2 bases, and 2 bases stayed unmatched. CDR3 residues: CASSLGGGAGANVLTF. DNA of the CDR3: TGTGCCAGCAGCTTAGGAGGGGGCGCTGGGGCCAACGTCCTGACTTTC.

The gene calls are TRBV5-1 and TRBJ2-5; the D gene is possibly TRBD1 (5 bases). Deletions cut 6 bases from V and 3 bases from J, with 15 bases between. Germline V gives CDR1 SGHRS, CDR2 YFSETQ. The CDR3 loop spans 14 amino acids. As DNA, the CDR3 is TGCGCCAGCAAAGGACAACCTTGGGAAGAGACCCAGTACTTC. It encodes CASKGQPWEETQYF.

The chain carries TRBV5-1 and TRBJ2-5; possibly TRBD1 for D (5 bases). This CDR3 is 15 amino acids long. The V end was cut by 4 bases, the J end by 3 bases, with 16 bases between. The germline gives CDR1 SGHRS, CDR2 YFSETQ. The CDR3 bases are TGCGCCAGCAGCCTTACAGGAGCCAGTGAAGAGACCCAGTACTTC. This sequence encodes CASSLTGASEETQYF.

The chain is built from TRBV19 and TRBJ1-1; D not resolved. This CDR3 has 13 residues. Germline CDR1 LNHDA, CDR2 SQIVND (reference sequence). V gave up 5 bases and J gave up 0 bases, with 7 bases separating them. The CDR3: CASSPLLNTEAFF. CDR3 nucleotides: TGTGCCAGTAGTCCCCTCTTGAACACTGAAGCTTTCTTT.

The rearrangement links TRBV7-2 to TRBJ2-7; the match to TRBD1 covers 9 bases. The CDR3 has 16 amino acids. With V trimmed by 1 base and J by 3 bases, 7 bases remained unmatched. The germline CDR1 and CDR2 sequences are SGHTA and FQGNSA. The CDR3 loop reads CASSLGLGQGLYEQYF. The CDR3 bases are TGTGCCAGCAGCTTAGGGTTGGGACAGGGTCTCTACGAGCAGTACTTC.

The chain couples TRBV14 to TRBJ2-5; 10 positions agree with TRBD2. CDR3 length: 18 residues. After removal of 3 bases from V and 4 bases from J, the junction contained 14 bases not matched to a gene. Germline CDR1 is SGHDN and CDR2 is FVKESK. DNA for the CDR3: TGTGCCAGCAGCCATCCTGGAGTGTCTAGCGGGAGTTTAGAGACCCAGTACTTC. Translating it yields CASSHPGVSSGSLETQYF.

The chain couples TRBV20-1 to TRBJ2-7; possibly TRBD2 for D (5 bases). The length of the CDR3 is 14 residues. The V and J ends lost 3 bases and 2 bases respectively, with 14 bases between them. Per germline, CDR1 DFQATT and CDR2 SNEGSKA (reference sequence). Written as DNA, the CDR3 is TGCAGTGCTAGCGGACGAGGGCTGACCTACGAGCAGTACTTC. Its translation: CSASGRGLTYEQYF.

The chain uses TRBV3-1 and TRBJ2-1; no reliable D call. CDR1 is LGHDT and CDR2 is YNNKEL in the germline V gene (reference sequence). The CDR3 contains 15 residues. Trimming took off 0 bases at V and 12 bases at J, with 18 bases between the two ends. The CDR3 reads CASSQDPYLGLRQFF. DNA for the CDR3: TGTGCCAGCAGCCAAGATCCTTATTTAGGATTGAGGCAGTTCTTC.

This clonotype was observed a few times. The V call is TRBV7-2, the J call TRBJ2-7, with D maybe TRBD2 (5 bases). With 0 bases removed from V and 3 bases from J, the gap between germline ends came to 12 bases. This CDR3 has 15 amino acids. Germline CDR1 SGHTA, CDR2 FQGNSA. The CDR3, as DNA: TGTGCCAGCAGCTTAGCGAGCGGAGAGGGCTACGAGCAGTACTTC. The encoded protein is CASSLASGEGYEQYF.

CDR3 sequence: CASLLGGTDTQYF. The CDR3 DNA sequence: TGTGCCAGCTTACTAGGGGGGACAGATACGCAGTATTTT. The chain is built from TRBV11-2 and TRBJ2-3; D might be TRBD1 or TRBD2, each matching 6 bases. V lost 8 bases to trimming and J lost 3 bases, with 12 bases between them. The V gene's germline CDR1 is SGHAT and CDR2 FQNNGV. This CDR3 region has 13 residues.

V and J are TRBV27 and TRBJ2-5; 12 nucleotides line up with TRBD1. The CDR3 spans 16 residues. CDR1 and CDR2 from the germline V gene are MNHEY and SMNVEV (reference sequence). After removal of 5 bases from V and 1 base from J, the junction contained 5 bases not matched to a gene. In DNA, the CDR3 is TGTGCCAGCAGTCCGCGGGACAGGGGGCTCCAAGAGACCCAGTACTTC. It yields the protein CASSPRDRGLQETQYF.

Here the CDR3 DNA reads TGCAGTGCCGCGTTGACAGGCCAAGAGACCCAGTACTTC. Translated: CSAALTGQETQYF. V gene TRBV20-1 combines with J gene TRBJ2-5, with D possibly TRBD1 on 6 matching bases. CDR3 length equals 13 residues. Germline assignment: CDR1 DFQATT and CDR2 SNEGSKA (reference sequence). Between the trimmed V and J ends, which lost 6 bases and 1 base, there was a span of 12 bases.

DNA for the CDR3: TGTGCCAGCAGTGACCCGGGACAGGGTCGAGAGACCCAGTACTTC. Translated: CASSDPGQGRETQYF. The V call is TRBV6-1, the J call TRBJ2-5; TRBD1 aligns across 9 bases. V shed 3 bases, J shed 4 bases, and the junction held 6 bases outside the gene matches. The CDR3 is made up of 15 amino acids. Germline lookup yields CDR1 MNHNS and CDR2 SASEGT.

The CDR3 reads CASKPTGGGEKLFF. CDR3 DNA sequence: TGTGCCAGCAAGCCGACAGGGGGGGGTGAAAAACTGTTTTTT. This rearrangement joins TRBV2 to TRBJ1-4; 9 nucleotides match TRBD1. This CDR3 is built from 14 residues. Trimming took 7 bases from V and 7 from J; bases not matched to a gene: 7. CDR1 SNHLY and CDR2 FYNNEI come from the germline V gene. Complete variable domain (other parts from reference TRBV2 and TRBJ1-4): EPEVTQTPSHQVTQMGQEVILRCVPISNHLYFYWYRQILGQKVEFLVSFYNNEISEKSEIFDDQFSVERPDGSNFTLKIRSTKLEDSAMYFCASKPTGGGEKLFFGSGTQLSVL.

V gene TRBV5-1 combines with J gene TRBJ1-6, with 8 bases identical to TRBD1. This CDR3 region has 14 residues. Germline CDR1 SGHRS, CDR2 YFSETQ. Trimming took 4 bases from V and 9 from J; bases not matched to a gene: 6. The CDR3 here is CASSRGQDGSPLHF. The CDR3 nucleotides are TGCGCCAGCAGCCGGGGACAGGATGGTTCACCCCTCCACTTT.

The rearrangement joins TRBV4-1 to TRBJ2-3; 7 bases align to TRBD1. CDR1 is MGHRA and CDR2 is YSYEKL in the germline V gene. V was clipped by 3 bases and J by 1 base; unmatched bases: 13. The CDR3 totals 18 residues. DNA of the CDR3: TGCGCCAGCAGCCACCACCTCGGACAGGCGAGAGGCACAGATACGCAGTATTTT. Residues: CASSHHLGQARGTDTQYF.

The CDR3 protein is CATRTGQGLNTEAFF. For the CDR3, the DNA is TGTGCCACGCGAACCGGACAGGGATTGAACACTGAAGCTTTCTTT. The V and J genes are TRBV24-1 and TRBJ1-1, with 8 bases matching TRBD1. Trimming at V came to 10 bases and at J to 0 bases, leaving 9 bases not matched to a gene. Germline CDR1 KGHDR, CDR2 SFDVKD. The CDR3 sequence is 15 residues long.